This TCR beta chain was obtained from a study of OX40 agonist ivuxolimab in advanced cancers. Study-wide context: Clinicians treated patients with ivuxolimab, an agonistic anti-OX40 (CD134) antibody.

The CDR3 consists of 14 residues. CDR1 SGHVS and CDR2 FQNEAQ come from the germline V gene. Trimming took off 4 bases at V and 7 bases at J, with 16 bases between the two ends. Note on this clone: What it binds is not known.

The table came from immunoSEQ multiplex PCR; TCRdb's copy has only in-frame clones and leaves some out. The data show about 93,000 clones, 80% to 90% seen once. Study-wide points: CD4+ and CD8+ T cells in blood underwent clonal expansion by week 6 at 0.1 to 3.0 mg/kg.

This sample comprised CD4+ or CD8+ T cells sorted from blood, obtained in a trial of the OX40 agonist ivuxolimab. The rearrangement uses TRBV7-8 and TRBJ1-1; D call uncertain. The clonotype originates from an adult with an advanced solid tumor such as melanoma, head and neck, liver or kidney cancer. DNA of the CDR3: TGTGCCAGCAGCTACCGCCCCATGGGTCTTGAAGCTTTCTTT. Its protein product is CASSYRPMGLEAFF. Based on the CDR3 plus reference TRBV7-8 and TRBJ1-1, the full variable domain is GAGVSQSPRYKVAKRGQDVALRCDPISGHVSLFWYQQALGQGPEFLTYFQNEAQLDKSGLPSDRFFAERPEGSVSTLKIQRTQQEDSAVYLCASSYRPMGLEAFFGQGTRLTVV.